What follows are 19 T cell receptor beta chains derived from one specimen sequenced in a study of cytomegalovirus exposure and HLA in healthy donors. PCR amplification relied on 60 Vbeta primers (plus 13 Jbeta primers). This table comes from immunoSEQ multiplex PCR, and its TCRdb copy is limited to in-frame clones, with some not included. The data contain around 50,000 clones, roughly 80% of them singletons. The sample consisted of PBMCs. The source is a man in his forties in good health and CMV-seronegative.

The V call is TRBV4-1, the J call TRBJ1-2, with a possible D match to TRBD1 (6 bases). This CDR3 region has 18 residues. Germline V gene sequence: CDR1 MGHRA, CDR2 YSYEKL. Deletions cut 4 bases from V and 0 bases from J, with 21 bases between. CDR3 in amino acids: CASSPRAVGGGSNYGYTF. CDR3 sequence (DNA): TGCGCCAGCAGCCCGCGGGCCGTAGGGGGGGGATCTAACTATGGCTACACCTTC.

The V gene is TRBV19, the J gene TRBJ2-3, with 12 bases that match TRBD1. Germline CDR1 LNHDA, CDR2 SQIVND (reference sequence). CDR3 length: 15 residues. J gave up 4 bases and V 4 bases, and 3 bases lay outside the gene matches. The CDR3 reads CASSTGTGGPDTQYF. In DNA form, the CDR3 reads TGTGCCAGTAGTACAGGGACAGGGGGCCCAGATACGCAGTATTTT.

On this clone: The junction and the germline gene differ at one end; a read error may be behind it. CDR3 DNA sequence: TGTGCCAGCAGATATTGGACAGGGGAGGAGACCCAGTACTTC. This sequence encodes CASRYWTGEETQYF. The chain uses TRBV6-9 and TRBJ2-5, with TRBD1 identical over 9 bases. This CDR3 has 14 residues. Germline assignment: CDR1 MNHGY and CDR2 SVAAGI.

The chain joins TRBV29-1 to TRBJ2-3, with TRBD2 matching 9 bases. Trimming took 7 bases from V and 1 from J; bases not matched to a gene: 9. Germline values: CDR1 SQVTM, CDR2 ANQGSEA. This CDR3 is 15 amino acids long. The CDR3 nucleotides are TGCAGCGGGAGGTACTCTAGCGGGGGCACAGATACGCAGTATTTT. Its translation is CSGRYSSGGTDTQYF.

The CDR3: CASSSGTLYGYTF. For the CDR3, the DNA is TGTGCCAGCAGTTCCGGGACACTTTATGGCTACACCTTC. The chain couples TRBV28 to TRBJ1-2; maybe TRBD1 (6 bases). The CDR3 has 13 residues. V lost 4 bases to trimming and J lost 5 bases, with 11 bases between them. Germline CDR1 and CDR2: MDHEN and SYDVKM.

The J gene is TRBJ1-2, the V gene TRBV4-3; no definite D call. CDR3 length: 15 residues. V shed 2 bases and J shed 4 bases, with 14 bases lying between them. Per germline, CDR1 LGHNA and CDR2 YSLEER. CDR3 amino acids: CASSQRGHLSYGYTF. Written as DNA, the CDR3 is TGCGCCAGCAGCCAAAGAGGGCACCTTTCCTATGGCTACACCTTC.

The genes are TRBV2 and TRBJ1-2, with 9 bases identical to TRBD1. This CDR3 comprises 14 residues. Germline CDR1 is SNHLY and CDR2 is FYNNEI. V dropped 0 bases and J dropped 8; count of bases not matched to a gene: 4. This chain's CDR3 is CASSEATGQGGYTF. The DNA for the CDR3 is TGTGCCAGCAGTGAAGCGACGGGACAGGGAGGCTACACCTTC.

The chain links TRBV6-5 to TRBJ2-5; maybe TRBD2 (5 bases). Gene TRBJ2-7 matches the end of the DNA better, so the J call may be wrong. This CDR3 region has 15 residues. The germline V gene encodes CDR1 MNHEY and CDR2 SVGAGI. This CDR3 is CASSYITRRAYEQYF. In DNA, the CDR3 is TGTGCCAGCAGTTATATCACTAGACGGGCATACGAGCAGTACTTC.

V is TRBV29-1 and J is TRBJ1-2, with D perhaps TRBD1 (5 bases). The germline V gene encodes CDR1 SQVTM and CDR2 ANQGSEA. This CDR3 spans 15 amino acids. With 5 bases removed from V and 4 bases from J, the gap between germline ends came to 20 bases. CDR3 DNA: TGCAGCGTTACGGGGGAGGGATCGCGAGGCTATGGCTACACCTTC. Protein: CSVTGEGSRGYGYTF.

This clone was detected only a few times. In nucleotides, the CDR3 is TGTGCCAGCAGTGAACAGGGGGCGCCGGGCACTGAAGCTTTCTTT. This encodes CASSEQGAPGTEAFF. The rearrangement joins TRBV5-4 to TRBJ1-1; 9 bases line up with TRBD1. The CDR3 sequence is 15 residues long. The germline gives CDR1 SGHNT, CDR2 YYREEE (reference sequence). V was pared by 5 bases and J by 4 bases, with 9 bases of the junction left unmatched.

The chain couples TRBV7-9 to TRBJ2-5, with 14 bases fitting TRBD2. The germline V gene encodes CDR1 SEHNR and CDR2 FQNEAQ (reference sequence). V lost 5 bases and J lost 7; bases outside the gene matches: 6. The CDR3 is 15 residues long. CDR3 residues: CASSPGTSGGGTQYF. The CDR3 nucleotides are TGTGCCAGCAGCCCCGGGACTAGCGGGGGTGGGACCCAGTACTTC. The whole variable domain, filled in from reference TRBV7-9 and TRBJ2-5, reads DTGVSQNPRHKITKRGQNVTFRCDPISEHNRLYWYRQTLGQGPEFLTYFQNEAQLEKSRLLSDRFSAERPKGSFSTLEIQRTEQGDSAMYLCASSPGTSGGGTQYFGPGTRLLVL.

The CDR3 bases are TGTGCCAGCAGCCAAGGACAGAGATCCCAAGAGACCCAGTACTTC. This gives the protein CASSQGQRSQETQYF. The chain joins TRBV14 to TRBJ2-5; weak D call: TRBD1 (5 bases). Trimming removed 1 base at V and 1 base at J, with 10 bases between. The CDR3 is 15 residues long. From germline, CDR1 is SGHDN and CDR2 FVKESK.

The chain has TRBV7-2 and TRBJ2-7; TRBD2 aligns across 9 bases. Germline V CDR1 and CDR2: SGHTA, FQGNSA. Losses at the gene ends were 1 base for V and 1 base for J; bases not matched to a gene: 8. This CDR3 region has 17 residues. CDR3 region: CASSLGRGLASSYEQYF. CDR3 sequence (DNA): TGTGCCAGCAGCTTAGGTAGAGGACTAGCGTCTTCCTACGAGCAGTACTTC.

The chain joins TRBV6-5 to TRBJ1-2, with TRBD1 matching 9 bases. V shed 6 bases, J shed 8 bases, and the junction held 10 bases outside the gene matches. This CDR3 comprises 14 residues. In germline, CDR1 is MNHEY, CDR2 SVGAGI. CDR3 residues: CASSQLQGAGGYTF. Here the CDR3 DNA reads TGTGCCAGCAGCCAACTACAGGGGGCGGGAGGCTACACCTTC.

The chain uses TRBV19 and TRBJ1-5, with 8 nucleotides matching TRBD1. CDR3 length: 15 amino acids. Losses at the gene ends were 7 bases for V and 7 bases for J; bases not matched to a gene: 12. CDR1 is LNHDA and CDR2 is SQIVND in the germline V gene (reference sequence). The CDR3 loop reads CASTPDRDLGQPQHF. In DNA, the CDR3 is TGTGCCAGTACCCCGGACAGGGATCTCGGCCAGCCCCAGCATTTT.

The table lists this clone with a few counts. The CDR3 spells CASSQDIWGRPNTEAFF. The CDR3 DNA is TGCGCCAGCAGCCAAGATATTTGGGGCCGGCCCAACACTGAAGCTTTCTTT. The V gene is TRBV4-3, the J gene TRBJ1-1, with D possibly matching TRBD1 (5 bases). The CDR3 is made up of 17 amino acids. Per the germline V gene, CDR1 is LGHNA and CDR2 is YSLEER. V dropped 0 bases and J dropped 2 bases, with 16 bases sitting between them.

The table lists this clone with a few counts. The J gene is TRBJ1-1, the V gene TRBV6-5, with D perhaps TRBD1 (5 bases). The CDR3 totals 14 residues. Germline V gene data show CDR1 as MNHEY and CDR2 as SVGAGI. The V and J ends lost 5 bases and 12 bases respectively, with 22 bases between them. The CDR3 DNA reads TGTGCCAGCAGTACTAACCGCGGGTACCGGGGGACTTTCTTT. Its translation is CASSTNRGYRGTFF.

The V call is TRBV6-1, the J call TRBJ1-5; 7 nucleotides line up with TRBD1. Germline V gene data show CDR1 as MNHNS and CDR2 as SASEGT. The CDR3 is made up of 12 amino acids. V lost 8 bases to trimming and J lost 6 bases; unmatched junction nucleotides: 4. The CDR3 nucleotides are TGTGCCAGCGACAGGGATAGTCAGCCCCAGCATTTT. Translation gives CASDRDSQPQHF.

This sequence joins TRBV6-1 and TRBJ2-7; possible D gene TRBD2, 6 bases. V lost 6 bases and J lost 3, with 15 bases in between. The CDR3 totals 14 residues. Per the germline V gene, CDR1 is MNHNS and CDR2 is SASEGT. DNA of the CDR3: TGTGCCAGCAGCTTCGGGGAGGTTCTCTACGAGCAGTACGTC. It translates to CASSFGEVLYEQYV.